Shown below are 27 T cell receptor beta chains from a single sample sequenced in a study of blood T cell repertoires in COVID-19. Here immunoSEQ multiplex PCR was the method, and the copy in TCRdb shows in-frame clones only, minus some. The data hold 25,000 to 35,000 clones, with over 75% observed a single time. Specimen: peripheral blood. These receptors all come from a man between 60 and 70 years old with COVID-19, enrolled during active disease.

The V and J genes are TRBV2 and TRBJ2-7, with D unclear. Germline lookup yields CDR1 SNHLY and CDR2 FYNNEI. CDR3 size: 11 residues. Trimming took 4 bases from V and 6 from J, leaving 7 bases between them. The DNA for the CDR3 is TGTGCCAGCAGTGGTCAGTCCGAGCAGTACTTC. Amino acids: CASSGQSEQYF.

The genes are TRBV21-1 and TRBJ2-7; TRBD2, the table's D call, lacks a check against the DNA. TRBV21-1 is a pseudogene segment. CDR3 size: 18 residues. The CDR3 DNA sequence: TGTGCCAGCAGCAAACGGGGGGGGGCTAGCGGGAGCTCCTACGAGCAGTACTTC. As protein: CASSKRGGASGSSYEQYF.

V gene TRBV10-3 combines with J gene TRBJ1-2, with D hard to call. Trimming left V 8 bases short and J 8 bases short, with 12 bases between. The CDR3 consists of 11 residues. The V gene's germline CDR1 is ENHRY and CDR2 SYGVKD. CDR3 sequence reads: CAIVARLGYTF. The DNA of the CDR3 is TGTGCCATCGTGGCACGCTTAGGCTACACCTTC.

The chain links TRBV6-6 to TRBJ2-3; the match to TRBD2 covers 7 bases. The V and J ends lost 9 bases and 6 bases, in that order; junction bases with no gene match: 12. CDR1 is MNHNY, CDR2 SVGAGI, per germline (reference sequence). The CDR3 spans 14 residues. The CDR3 nucleotides read TGTGCCAGTGGGACCCCGGGAGGAGGCGATACGCAGTATTTT. Amino acid sequence: CASGTPGGGDTQYF.

This clone was seen just once. The chain couples TRBV3-1 (or the pseudogene TRBV3-2) to TRBJ2-5, with TRBD2 as a possible D gene (5 bases). V lost 1 base and J 1 base, leaving 13 bases between the germline ends. Germline-derived CDR1 and CDR2 are LGHDT and YNNKEL (reference sequence). The CDR3 spans 16 residues. The CDR3 reads CASSQGQSGIQETQYF. Here the CDR3 DNA reads TGTGCCAGCAGCCAAGGGCAGTCGGGGATCCAAGAGACCCAGTACTTC.

V usage is TRBV3-1 (or the pseudogene TRBV3-2) and J usage is TRBJ2-7, with TRBD2 matching 7 bases. Germline lookup yields CDR1 LGHDT and CDR2 YNNKEL (reference sequence). This CDR3 has 14 amino acids. Trimming removed 1 base from V and 3 bases from J; junction bases left unmatched: 3. The CDR3, as DNA: TGTGCCAGCAGCCAAGTTAGCGGGTTCTACGAGCAGTACTTC. Protein sequence: CASSQVSGFYEQYF.

The rearrangement uses TRBV6-5 and TRBJ2-2; weak D call: TRBD1 (5 bases). V lost 8 bases and J 4 bases, leaving 11 bases between the germline ends. Germline V gene sequence: CDR1 MNHEY, CDR2 SVGAGI. The length of the CDR3 is 13 residues. The CDR3 loop is CASSPGPTGELFF. In nucleotides, the CDR3 is TGTGCCAGCTCACCAGGGCCCACCGGGGAGCTGTTTTTT.

The J gene is TRBJ2-7, the V gene TRBV18; D is perhaps TRBD1 (5 bases). CDR3 length equals 17 residues. V was trimmed by 3 bases and J by 1 base, leaving 19 bases between them. CDR1 and CDR2 (germline): KGHSH, LQKENI. The DNA of the CDR3 is TGTGCCAGCTCACCGGAAGGGGCACCCGTTCCTTCCTACGAGCAGTACTTC. Its translation is CASSPEGAPVPSYEQYF.

This chain connects TRBV28 to TRBJ1-2; 7 positions agree with TRBD1. The length of the CDR3 is 14 residues. The V segment lost 2 bases and the J segment 6 bases; nucleotides outside the gene matches: 6. The germline gives CDR1 MDHEN, CDR2 SYDVKM. The CDR3 DNA reads TGTGCCAGCAGTTTAGTCGACAGGGTCAATGGCTACACCTTC. Encoded protein: CASSLVDRVNGYTF.

This chain links TRBV23-1 with TRBJ1-2, with unresolved D. TRBV23-1 is known as an ORF, though its function is uncertain. The CDR3 has 11 residues. The V end was cut by 4 bases, the J end by 5 bases, with 5 bases between. The CDR3 DNA sequence: TGCGCCAGCAGTCGGCGGTATGGCTACACCTTC. Translated: CASSRRYGYTF.

The rearrangement links TRBV3-1 (or the pseudogene TRBV3-2) to TRBJ2-3, with 10 bases aligning to TRBD2. Losses at the gene ends were 1 base for V and 2 bases for J; bases not matched to a gene: 6. This CDR3 contains 17 residues. Germline CDR1 is LGHDT and CDR2 is YNNKEL (reference sequence). The CDR3 nucleotides are TGTGCCAGCAGCCAAGTGCGAGGACTAGCGGACACAGATACGCAGTATTTT. This gives the protein CASSQVRGLADTDTQYF.

As to this clone: The sample carries other DNA sequences with the same CDR3. The DNA for the CDR3 is TGTGCCAGCAGCCCCGGGTTAGCGGGAGGGCAAGAGACCCAGTACTTC. This encodes CASSPGLAGGQETQYF. This chain uses TRBV3-1 (or the pseudogene TRBV3-2) with TRBJ2-5, with TRBD2 identical over 11 bases. V dropped 4 bases and J dropped 2; count of bases not matched to a gene: 6. Germline V lookup: CDR1 LGHDT, CDR2 YNNKEL (reference sequence). The CDR3 has 16 residues.

V and J are TRBV28 and TRBJ1-1; no clear D gene. Deletions cut 10 bases from V and 4 bases from J, with 16 bases between. The CDR3 spans 13 residues. Germline CDR1 reads MDHEN; CDR2 reads SYDVKM. CDR3 region: CATNRGWGTEAFF. The CDR3 DNA reads TGTGCCACCAATCGCGGGTGGGGCACTGAAGCTTTCTTT.

The rearrangement joins TRBV24-1 to TRBJ2-6, with D possibly TRBD2 on 6 matching bases. CDR3 length equals 16 residues. The V gene lost 2 bases and the J gene lost 4 bases, with 11 bases spanning the gap. Germline V gene data show CDR1 as KGHDR and CDR2 as SFDVKD. The CDR3 region has the DNA TGTGCCACCAGTGATTGGAGGGGATCCGGGGCCAACGTCCTGACTTTC. This translates into CATSDWRGSGANVLTF.

The chain is built from TRBV3-1 (or the pseudogene TRBV3-2) and TRBJ2-5; 16 bases are shared with TRBD2. Germline V gene data show CDR1 as LGHDT and CDR2 as YNNKEL (reference sequence). J gave up 5 bases and V 4 bases, and 7 bases lay outside the gene matches. The CDR3 runs to 17 residues. The CDR3 DNA reads TGTGCCAGCAGCCCAGGGACTAGCGGGAGGGAGGGCGAGACCCAGTACTTC. This sequence encodes CASSPGTSGREGETQYF.

This chain joins TRBV11-3 and TRBJ2-1; 13 bases align to TRBD2. CDR3 size: 17 residues. Per the germline V gene, CDR1 is SGHNT and CDR2 is YENEEA. With 1 base clipped from V and 7 bases from J, the junction kept 7 bases outside the gene matches. The CDR3 protein is CASSLATGTSGANEQFF. In nucleotides, the CDR3 is TGTGCCAGCAGCTTAGCAACCGGGACTAGCGGGGCTAATGAGCAGTTCTTC.

This clone was observed a single time. The chain joins TRBV10-3 to TRBJ2-1; 9 bases line up with TRBD2. Germline V CDR1 and CDR2: ENHRY, SYGVKD. J was trimmed by 5 bases and V by 2 bases; bases with no gene match: 10. CDR3 length: 17 residues. CDR3 protein: CAISEPGGTSKNNEQFF. The DNA for the CDR3 is TGTGCCATCAGTGAGCCCGGGGGGACTAGCAAGAACAATGAGCAGTTCTTC.

The rearrangement joins TRBV4-1 to TRBJ2-2, with D possibly being TRBD2 (7 bases). This CDR3 contains 16 residues. Germline assignment: CDR1 MGHRA and CDR2 YSYEKL. The V end lost 1 base, the J end lost 7 bases, and 16 bases lay between the germline ends. The CDR3 region has the DNA TGCGCCAGCAGCCAAGTTCCGGGGGGCAAGATCGGGGAGCTGTTTTTT. Protein sequence: CASSQVPGGKIGELFF.

Only one count was recorded for this clone. The chain couples TRBV10-2 to TRBJ1-5, with D maybe TRBD1 (5 bases). CDR3 length equals 14 residues. V was pared by 5 bases and J by 6 bases, with 14 bases between. Germline CDR1 and CDR2: WSHSY and SAAADI. The DNA for the CDR3 is TGCGCCAGCAGTTTAGACGGGGGAGCTCAGCCCCAGCATTTT. It yields the protein CASSLDGGAQPQHF.

This clone was detected a few times. One end of the junction is discordant with germline, which a read error may explain. The chain combines TRBV11-2 with TRBJ1-1, with no clear D. The CDR3 contains 17 residues. CDR1 and CDR2 (germline): SGHAT, FQNNGV. The CDR3 sequence: CASSLDQPAATNAEAFF. The CDR3 nucleotides are TGTGCCAGCAGCTTAGATCAACCGGCAGCGACGAACGCTGAAGCTTTCTTT.

V is TRBV10-3 and J is TRBJ2-7, with 11 nucleotides matching TRBD2. CDR1 and CDR2 from the germline V gene are ENHRY and SYGVKD. The length of the CDR3 is 14 residues. The J segment lost 2 bases and the V segment lost 10 bases, leaving 7 bases of the junction unmatched. The CDR3 bases are TGTGCCACTGTAGCGGGAGGGCCCCCCTACGAGCAGTACTTC. As protein: CATVAGGPPYEQYF.

The chain carries TRBV5-1 and TRBJ2-5, with a possible D match to TRBD1 (5 bases). The CDR3 runs to 15 residues. Trimming pared 5 bases from V and 5 bases from J, leaving 19 bases between. In germline, CDR1 is SGHRS, CDR2 YFSETQ. CDR3 DNA sequence: TGCGCCAGCAGTTTAGCTCCGCAGTCAGGGGAGACCCAGTACTTC. Translation gives CASSLAPQSGETQYF.

Only one count was recorded for this clone. This chain links TRBV14 with TRBJ1-1; D unclear. Germline V gene lookup returns CDR1 SGHDN and CDR2 FVKESK. The CDR3 runs to 13 residues. Trimming pared 0 bases from V and 6 bases from J, leaving 8 bases between. This CDR3 is CASSQDLIAEAFF. The DNA of the CDR3 is TGTGCCAGCAGCCAAGATTTAATAGCTGAAGCTTTCTTT.

The chain employs TRBV4-1 and TRBJ1-3; D is perhaps TRBD1 (5 bases). This CDR3 is 15 amino acids long. Germline V gene sequence: CDR1 MGHRA, CDR2 YSYEKL. V was clipped by 2 bases and J by 4 bases, with 12 bases between them. The CDR3 DNA is TGCGCCAGCAGCCAACAGGGACTTTCGGGAAACACCATATATTTT. Translation gives CASSQQGLSGNTIYF.

The chain combines TRBV10-3 with TRBJ1-5; weak D call: TRBD1 (5 bases). Germline V lookup: CDR1 ENHRY, CDR2 SYGVKD. Trimming pared 6 bases from V and 5 bases from J, leaving 11 bases between. The CDR3 contains 13 residues. The CDR3 DNA sequence: TGTGCCATCAGAAACACAGGAGATCAGCCCCAGCATTTT. Protein sequence: CAIRNTGDQPQHF.

The CDR3 loop reads CASSYTGGSGYEQYF. CDR3 bases: TGTGCCAGCAGCTATACAGGGGGTAGTGGGTACGAGCAGTACTTC. The rearrangement joins TRBV7-2 to TRBJ2-7; TRBD1 aligns across 8 bases. V dropped 4 bases and J dropped 4; count of bases not matched to a gene: 9. The length of the CDR3 is 15 residues. CDR1 is SGHTA, CDR2 FQGNSA, per germline.

This chain uses TRBV18 with TRBJ1-1; 9 bases map to TRBD1. The CDR3 runs 18 residues. Germline V gene lookup returns CDR1 KGHSH and CDR2 LQKENI. V shed 0 bases, J shed 1 base, and the junction held 9 bases outside the gene matches. DNA of the CDR3: TGTGCCAGCTCACCACCTCCCGGGGACAGGGACGGGAACACTGAAGCTTTCTTT. It translates to CASSPPPGDRDGNTEAFF.